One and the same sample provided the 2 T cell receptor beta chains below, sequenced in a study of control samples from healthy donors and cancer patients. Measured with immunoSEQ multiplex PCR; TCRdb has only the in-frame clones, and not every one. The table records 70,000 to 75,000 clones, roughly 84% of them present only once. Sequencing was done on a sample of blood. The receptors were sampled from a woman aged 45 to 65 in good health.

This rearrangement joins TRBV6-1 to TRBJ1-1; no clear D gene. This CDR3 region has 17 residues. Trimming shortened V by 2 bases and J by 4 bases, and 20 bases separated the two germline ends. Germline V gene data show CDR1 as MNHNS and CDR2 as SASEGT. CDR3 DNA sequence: TGTGCCAGCAGTGAACCGCAGGAAGGTATCTTGGGCACTGAAGCTTTCTTT. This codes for CASSEPQEGILGTEAFF.

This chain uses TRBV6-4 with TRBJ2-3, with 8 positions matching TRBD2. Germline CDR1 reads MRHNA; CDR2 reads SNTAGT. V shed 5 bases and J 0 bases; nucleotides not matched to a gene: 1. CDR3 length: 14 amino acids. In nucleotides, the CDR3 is TGTGCCAGCAGTCCTAGCGGGAGCACAGATACGCAGTATTTT. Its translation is CASSPSGSTDTQYF.